This record covers a single T cell receptor (beta chain). The antigen is unknown. The data were produced by immunoSEQ multiplex PCR, yet TCRdb's version contains in-frame clones alone and is incomplete. The sample consists of some 130,000 clones, 85% to 90% of them appearing once. The sample originates from a study of T cell responses to AZD1222 COVID-19 vaccine. V lost 1 base to trimming and J lost 6 bases, with 13 bases between them. Germline V lookup: CDR1 MNHNS, CDR2 SASEGT. This CDR3 is 15 amino acids long. General study points: Clonal diversity may have been underestimated in mostly white British donors.

The J gene is TRBJ1-5, the V gene TRBV6-1; D perhaps matches TRBD1 (5 bases). The starting material was peripheral blood, obtained on day 0 of AZD1222 vaccination. The TCR comes from an adult in good health. The CDR3 DNA sequence: TGTGCCAGCAGTGAAGATACAGGACGGGGTCAGCCCCAGCATTTT. Translated: CASSEDTGRGQPQHF.